These T cell receptor beta chains were read from a single sample in a study of T-cell memory formation after mild COVID-19. TCRdb used MiXCR to reprocess the 5' RACE reads, holding one entry per CDR3 protein. The data contain 250,000 to 350,000 distinct CDR3 sequences, approximately 16% of them singletons. The material sequenced was PBMCs or a T cell subset sorted from them (not recorded which). The receptors derive from a man aged 18 to 29 who had mild COVID-19 (a few samples of this study predate the infection). Cell type and time point are not known. Both conserved end residues are part of each CDR3. D genes are given only for firm matches. Expanded clones are given a class, and other clones once, few, many or no size at all.

D gene	V gene	J gene	clone size	CDR3 DNA	CDR3 protein
.	TRBV12-5	TRBJ1-1	.	TGTGCTAGTGGTTCCACAGGGTTCGGCTTTAGTGAAGCTTTCTTT	CASGSTGFGFSEAFF
TRBD1	TRBV19	TRBJ1-5	many	TGTGCCAGTAGTCCCAGGGGGCTGGGTCAGCCCCAGCATTTT	CASSPRGLGQPQHF
TRBD1	TRBV20-1	TRBJ2-5	.	TGCAGTGCTAGACAGGGGGCCGGTTCGACCCAGTACTTC	CSARQGAGSTQYF
.	TRBV27	TRBJ2-3	few	TGTGCCAGCTCTGGGGGTATGGCCTACACAGATACGCAGTATTTT	CASSGGMAYTDTQYF
.	TRBV19	TRBJ1-1	.	TGTGCCAGTAGTATCCAGGGGAACACTGAAGCTTTCTTT	CASSIQGNTEAFF
.	TRBV10-3	TRBJ2-2	few	TGTGCCATCAGAGACACCGGGGAGCTGTTTTTT	CAIRDTGELFF
TRBD1	TRBV27	TRBJ2-1	.	TGTGCCAGCAGAGAGGGGGCCAATGAGCAGTTCTTC	CASREGANEQFF
.	TRBV7-8	TRBJ1-5	few	TGTGCCAGCAGCTTAGCTGCGAATCGCAATCAGCCCCAGCATTTT	CASSLAANRNQPQHF
TRBD1	TRBV6-2/TRBV6-3	TRBJ1-5	many	TGTGCCAGCAGTTACTTATCGGGACAGGGGTACCATCAGCCCCAGCATTTT	CASSYLSGQGYHQPQHF
TRBD1	TRBV6-6	TRBJ1-4	few	TGTGCCAGCAGTCCCCGGGGACAGGGAAACGAAAAACTGTTTTTT	CASSPRGQGNEKLFF
TRBD1	TRBV4-3	TRBJ1-4	few	TGCGCCAGCAGCCACGCAGGGGGCTTACAGGAAAAACTGTTTTTT	CASSHAGGLQEKLFF
TRBD2	TRBV6-6	TRBJ2-1	few	TGTGCCAGCAGCACTAGCGGGGGGTATGATGAGCAGTTCTTC	CASSTSGGYDEQFF
TRBD1	TRBV7-6	TRBJ1-4	.	TGTGCCAGCAGCTTAGAAGGGGACAGTAATGAAAAACTGTTTTTT	CASSLEGDSNEKLFF
TRBD1	TRBV28	TRBJ2-1	.	TGTGCCAGCAGCGGACAGGGTCTCTACAATGAGCAGTTCTTC	CASSGQGLYNEQFF
.	TRBV12-3/TRBV12-4	TRBJ1-3	.	TGTGCCAGCAACGAAGGTTCTGGAAACACCATATATTTT	CASNEGSGNTIYF
.	TRBV5-6	TRBJ2-3	few	TGTGCCAGCAGCTTACCCGTGGACCCAGATACGCAGTATTTT	CASSLPVDPDTQYF
.	TRBV6-5	TRBJ2-5	few	TGTGCCAGCAGTTACTCGATAGGGGGGACCGTCGGAGAGACCCAGTACTTC	CASSYSIGGTVGETQYF
.	TRBV7-9	TRBJ2-2	few	TGTGCCAGCAGCGCCCCCACCGGGGAGCTGTTTTTT	CASSAPTGELFF
TRBD1	TRBV7-2	TRBJ1-2	.	TGTGCCAGCAGCATAGACAGGGGGCCGAACTATGGCTACACCTTC	CASSIDRGPNYGYTF
.	TRBV3-1	TRBJ1-2	.	TGTGCCAGCAGCGACCCAGGGGGCTACACCTTC	CASSDPGGYTF
TRBD2	TRBV18	TRBJ2-7	.	TGTGCCAGCTCACCAACTAGCGGGGTAGTTTCCGAGCAGTACTTC	CASSPTSGVVSEQYF
.	TRBV19	TRBJ1-1	few	TGTGCCAGTAGTATAGGGGGGCAGAACACTGAAGCTTTCTTT	CASSIGGQNTEAFF
.	TRBV21-1	TRBJ1-5	.	TGTGCCAGCAGCAAAGTGCGTCAGGATGAGAGCAATCAGCCCCAGCATTTT	CASSKVRQDESNQPQHF
.	TRBV15	TRBJ2-3	.	TGTGCCACCAGCGGAGGGAGCACAGATACGCAGTATTTT	CATSGGSTDTQYF
.	TRBV29-1	TRBJ1-3	.	TGCAGCGTTGAAGAAGGTACTGGAAACACCATATATTTT	CSVEEGTGNTIYF
.	TRBV7-9	TRBJ2-1	few	TGTGCCAGCAGCTCGCCGCCGGGGCCCAATGAGCAGTTCTTC	CASSSPPGPNEQFF
.	TRBV7-9	TRBJ1-1	few	TGTGCCAGCAGCTTAGCGGGGAAGGGGACTGAAGCTTTCTTT	CASSLAGKGTEAFF
.	TRBV21-1	TRBJ1-2	.	TGTGCCAGCACCGGACGGGACTATGGCTACACCTTC	CASTGRDYGYTF
TRBD1	TRBV4-1	TRBJ2-2	few	TGCGCCAGCAGCCAGGAGGGTTGGGACAGGACGGTCGGGGAGCTGTTTTTT	CASSQEGWDRTVGELFF
.	TRBV5-1	TRBJ2-1	many	TGCGCCAGCAGCTTGCATGGGAACTACAATGAGCAGTTCTTC	CASSLHGNYNEQFF
TRBD1	TRBV6-6	TRBJ1-5	.	TGTGCCAGCATACTACAGGGGGGAGGCAATCAGCCCCAGCATTTT	CASILQGGGNQPQHF
.	TRBV6-5	TRBJ1-5	.	TGTGCCAGCAGAACCACGGAAAATCAGCCCCAGCATTTT	CASRTTENQPQHF